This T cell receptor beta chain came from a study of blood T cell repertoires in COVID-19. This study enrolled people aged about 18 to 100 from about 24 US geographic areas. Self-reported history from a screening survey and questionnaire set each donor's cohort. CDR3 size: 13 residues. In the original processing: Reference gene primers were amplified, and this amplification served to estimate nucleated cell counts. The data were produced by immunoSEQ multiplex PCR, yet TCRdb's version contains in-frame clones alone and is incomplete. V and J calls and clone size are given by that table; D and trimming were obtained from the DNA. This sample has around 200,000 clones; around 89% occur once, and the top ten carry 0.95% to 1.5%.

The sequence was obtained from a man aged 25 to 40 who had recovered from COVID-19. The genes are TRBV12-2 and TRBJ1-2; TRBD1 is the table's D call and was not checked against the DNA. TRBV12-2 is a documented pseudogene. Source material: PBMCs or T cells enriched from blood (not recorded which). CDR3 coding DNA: TGTGCAAGTCGCTTACCTGGACAGTATGGCTACACCTTC. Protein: CASRLPGQYGYTF.